This T cell receptor beta chain is drawn from a study of vaccination and CD4 T cells after COVID-19. Overall study context: Samples were taken after vaccination, a median of roughly 65 days after dose two, with a range of 14 to 241.

This clonotype was seen only a few times. TCRdb used MiXCR to reprocess the PCR reads, holding one entry per CDR3 protein. The data contain 20,000 to 25,000 distinct CDR3 sequences, roughly 61% of them singletons. The CDR3 is made up of 11 amino acids. V was shortened by 2 bases and J by 1 base, with 3 bases between the two germline ends. CDR1 is DFQATT, CDR2 SNEGSKA, per germline (reference sequence). The sequence came from a human donor who had recovered from COVID-19. V usage is TRBV20-1 and J usage is TRBJ2-7; D is undetermined. The sequencing used CD4+ T cells from blood, collected before SARS-CoV-2 vaccination. CDR3 nucleotide sequence: TGCAGTGCTAGACCGTCCTACGAGCAGTACTTC. This encodes CSARPSYEQYF.